The sample holds a few counts of the clone carrying this T cell receptor beta chain. As yet, its antigen is unknown. In the library, unique molecular identifiers were attached to individual cDNA molecules. TCRdb re-called the RACE reads with MiXCR, one entry per CDR3 protein. Seen here are approximately 77,000 distinct CDR3 sequences, 12% to 15% observed once, and the top ten hold roughly 4.8%. The time point here: pre-sensitization, week 0. Regarding treatment: therapeutic diphenylcyclopropenone sensitization with weekly scalp DPC. These data are taken from a study of human T cells and chemical hapten exposure. Study at large: Weekly scalp doses of diphenylcyclopropenone were given to patients during the approximately 26-week study. Patients, largely female, had alopecia areata, totalis or universalis.

Whole-study findings and limits: Among expanded TCRs, significantly more large CDR3 similarity clusters formed than among controls.

CDR3 size: 12 residues. Trimming left V 7 bases short and J 8 bases short, with 14 bases between. This receptor was taken from a woman between 50 and 59 years old with alopecia areata. Some clones in this sample may be carry-over from other donors' samples. V is TRBV12-3 or TRBV12-4 and J is TRBJ1-2, with D unclear. The source was whole blood, collected in connection with sensitization to the hapten diphenylcyclopropenone (DPC). The CDR3 sequence is CASTSSVFGYTF. The CDR3 DNA is TGTGCCAGCACCTCGTCCGTTTTCGGCTACACCTTC.